This is a list of T cell receptor beta chains from one sample in a study of identical twins. TCRdb reanalysed the 5' RACE reads using MiXCR and keeps one entry per CDR3 protein. Of some 590,000 distinct CDR3 sequences in the sample, nearly 10% are singletons; the top ten hold around 3.1%. These data also formed part of another study, on yellow fever vaccine responses in identical twins.

Sample: PBMCs. Source of these receptors: a woman aged 18-29 years in good health. CDR3s include the opening cysteine and the closing phenylalanine or tryptophan. D genes are given only for firm matches. Size is stated for part of the rows, as once, few or many counts, or as a class when the clone is expanded.

D gene	clone size	V gene	CDR3 length	J gene	CDR3 DNA	CDR3 protein
-	many	TRBV5-1	13	TRBJ1-4	TGCGCCAGCAGCTTGGTCCCTAATGAAAAACTGTTTTTT	CASSLVPNEKLFF
-	many	TRBV12-3/TRBV12-4	13	TRBJ1-2	TGTGCCAGCACCCGCGTGGGACATGATGGCTACACCTTC	CASTRVGHDGYTF
TRBD2	few	TRBV5-1	13	TRBJ2-5	TGCGCCAGCAGCGGGAAGCGGGGGGAGACCCAGTACTTC	CASSGKRGETQYF
-	many	TRBV12-3/TRBV12-4	14	TRBJ2-6	TGTGCCAGCAGTTTTTTCTCTGGGGCCAACGTCCTGACTTTC	CASSFFSGANVLTF
-	few	TRBV20-1	15	TRBJ2-7	TGCAGTGCTAGAGGGGGGGCCAGTATCACCTACGAGCAGTACTTC	CSARGGASITYEQYF
-	many	TRBV29-1	14	TRBJ2-3	TGCAGCGTTGAAGATCCTAGCGGCACAGATACGCAGTATTTT	CSVEDPSGTDTQYF
-	-	TRBV20-1	15	TRBJ2-7	TGCAGTGCTAGAGGCCGGACGGGTGGTTTCGACGAGCAGTACTTC	CSARGRTGGFDEQYF
-	many	TRBV6-2/TRBV6-3	12	TRBJ2-1	TGTGCCAGCAGTGACACCTACAATGAGCAGTTCTTC	CASSDTYNEQFF
-	few	TRBV20-1	13	TRBJ2-5	TGCAGTGCTCTTGGGGCGGGGAAAGAGACCCAGTACTTC	CSALGAGKETQYF
TRBD2	-	TRBV12-3/TRBV12-4	16	TRBJ2-2	TGTGCCAGCAGACCCGGGACTAGCCCCAACACCGGGGAGCTGTTTTTT	CASRPGTSPNTGELFF